This T cell receptor (beta chain) derives from a study of shared clonotypes between healthy human individuals. Turning to the study itself: Donors had three CD4 naive, three CD4 memory, two CD8 naive and one CD8 memory plate apiece. Findings and caveats of the study: Donor clonotype sharing was expected to depend on sequencing depth.

As regards this clone: The antigen is unknown.

CDR3 size: 17 residues. Trimming removed 3 bases from V and 1 base from J, with 16 bases in between. Looked up from germline, CDR1 is LNHDA and CDR2 is SQIVND (reference sequence). For each subset, genomic DNA was distributed in equal portions over several immunoSEQ plates. Assay: immunoSEQ multiplex PCR; the TCRdb copy retains only in-frame clones and omits some. The repertoire has approximately 640,000 clones, roughly 91% of them found once; the top ten carry 30% to 40%. The chain employs TRBV19 and TRBJ1-5, with D tentatively TRBD1 (5 bases). This TCR derives from a man between 18 and 29 years old in good health. Some clones in this sample may be carry-over from other donors' samples. Sequencing was done on a sample of memory CD8+ T cells from PBMCs. Subset indicated: CD45RO+ cells pooled with CCR7-negative TemRA cells. CDR3 DNA: TGTGCCAGTAGTATTTTTGGTTCGGGACGGAGCAATCAGCCCCAGCATTTT. The encoded protein is CASSIFGSGRSNQPQHF.